This T cell receptor beta chain is drawn from a study of blood T cell repertoires in COVID-19 (dated by TCRdb to about 2020). Regarding the study in general: The collaborator samples originated in the United States, Italy and Spain and spanned the acute and convalescent phases of COVID-19. The material from the prospective study consisted of cDNA or gDNA derived from T cells, B-cell-depleted T cells, or PBMCs. A freely available public database, intended as a resource for researchers studying the immune response to SARS-CoV-2, is where the repertoires were released. Samples came from the ongoing ImmuneRACE study (first 160 participants) plus 1,254 subjects from 6 global collaborators. Sample metadata almost always included a de-identified subject ID, COVID-19 status, age in years and sex. Where HLA class I and class II types were available, the types were taken from metadata supplied by the sample provider, not from assay-based typing. The dataset comprised deeply sampled blood TCRbeta repertoires from subjects exposed to, actively infected with, or recovered from COVID-19. Beyond this particular receptor, the publication reports: The amount of clinical and demographic metadata varied by source and participant and was provided uncurated.

At one collaborating source in Seattle, patients were enrolled during active infection and were followed longitudinally through the course of disease. Each collaborating institution followed its own protocols to collect whole blood in K2EDTA tubes. For TCRbeta analysis, collaborator samples were shipped as frozen whole blood, as isolated PBMCs, or as DNA extracted from either sample type. TCRbeta CDR3 regions were amplified from genomic DNA using the immunoSEQ Assay, a bias-controlled multiplex PCR. The original pipeline was this. Nucleated cell counts per sample were estimated from amplification of reference gene primers within the assay. To quantify the absolute abundance of each unique TCRbeta CDR3 rearrangement, sequence reads were collapsed and filtered. For each sample, productive Simpson clonality was calculated as the square root of Simpson's diversity index across productive rearrangements. TCRdb holds this immuneACCESS table with in-frame rearrangements only. Some clones are missing; in checked studies, unresolved V genes explain under half, and the rest has no known cause. The DNA gave D and trimming, while V, J and clone size come from that table. This sample comprises some 400,000 clones, over 75% of them detected only once. The ten biggest clones cover about 9.4% of the sample.

Notes on this clone: What antigen it recognizes has not been identified. It has no much larger one-base neighbor in the sample; base qualities were not kept.

From the germline V gene, CDR1 is SGDLS and CDR2 is YYNGEE. The CDR3 sequence holds 13 residues, the cysteine and phenylalanine included. Just CDR3 DNA is preserved here, 39 bases in frame from base 1. V gives up 0 bases and J gives up 10 bases, and the segment between their germline ends measures 11 bases. The V and J genes are TRBV9 and TRBJ2-1; the best D guess is TRBD1, with 6 bases matching. Sample: peripheral blood. The receptor's source is a woman younger than 45 with COVID-19, enrolled during active disease. The nucleotide sequence is TGTGCCAGCAGCGTAGTAGGGGGTCGGGAGCAGTTCTTC. Its protein is CASSVVGGREQFF.